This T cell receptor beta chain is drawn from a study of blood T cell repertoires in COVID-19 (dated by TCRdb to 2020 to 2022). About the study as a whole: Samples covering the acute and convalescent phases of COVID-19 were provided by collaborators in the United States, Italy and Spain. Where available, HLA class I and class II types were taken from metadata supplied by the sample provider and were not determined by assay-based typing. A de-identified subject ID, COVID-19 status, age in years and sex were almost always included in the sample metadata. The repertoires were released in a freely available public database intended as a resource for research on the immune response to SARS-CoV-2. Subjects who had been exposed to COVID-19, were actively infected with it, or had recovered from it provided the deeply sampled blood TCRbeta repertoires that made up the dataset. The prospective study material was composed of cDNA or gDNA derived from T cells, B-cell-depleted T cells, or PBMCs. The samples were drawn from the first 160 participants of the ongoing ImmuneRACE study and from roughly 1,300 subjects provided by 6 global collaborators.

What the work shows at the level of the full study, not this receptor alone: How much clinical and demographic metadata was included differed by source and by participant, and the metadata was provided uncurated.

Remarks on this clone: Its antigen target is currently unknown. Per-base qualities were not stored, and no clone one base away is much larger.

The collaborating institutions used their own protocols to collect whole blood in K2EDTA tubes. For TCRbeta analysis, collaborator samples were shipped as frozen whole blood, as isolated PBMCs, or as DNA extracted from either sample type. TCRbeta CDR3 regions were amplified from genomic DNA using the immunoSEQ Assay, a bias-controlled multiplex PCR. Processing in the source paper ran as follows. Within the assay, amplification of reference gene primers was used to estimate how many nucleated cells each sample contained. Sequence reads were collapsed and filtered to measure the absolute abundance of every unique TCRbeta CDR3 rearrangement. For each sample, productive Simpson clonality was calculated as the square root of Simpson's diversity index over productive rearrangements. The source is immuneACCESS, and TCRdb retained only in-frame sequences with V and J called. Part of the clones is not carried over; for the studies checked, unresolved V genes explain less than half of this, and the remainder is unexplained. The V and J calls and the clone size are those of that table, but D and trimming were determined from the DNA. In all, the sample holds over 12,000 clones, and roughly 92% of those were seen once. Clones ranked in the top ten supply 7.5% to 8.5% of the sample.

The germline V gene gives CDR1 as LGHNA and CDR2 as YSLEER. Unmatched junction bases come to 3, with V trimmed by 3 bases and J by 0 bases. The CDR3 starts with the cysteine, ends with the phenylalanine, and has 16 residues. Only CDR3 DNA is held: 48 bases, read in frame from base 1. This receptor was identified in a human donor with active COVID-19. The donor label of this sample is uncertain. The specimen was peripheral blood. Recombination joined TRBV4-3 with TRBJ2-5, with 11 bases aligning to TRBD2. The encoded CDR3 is CASSQGTSGYQETQYF. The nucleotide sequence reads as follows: TGCGCCAGCAGCCAGGGGACTAGCGGTTACCAAGAGACCCAGTACTTC.